The clone carrying this T cell receptor (beta chain) was observed a few times. The V gene's germline CDR1 is SGHNT and CDR2 YYREEE (reference sequence). Trimming cost V 4 bases and J 7 bases; bases outside gene matches: 7. The CDR3 sequence is 13 residues long. The data belong to a study of cytomegalovirus exposure and HLA in healthy donors. A multiplex PCR was run with 60 Vbeta primers and 13 Jbeta primers. The table came from immunoSEQ multiplex PCR; TCRdb's copy has only in-frame clones and leaves some out. Of about 130,000 clones in the sample, around 80% are singletons; the top ten hold 0.85% to 1.4%.

The TCR was taken from a woman aged 25 to 45 in good health and CMV-seronegative. The J gene is TRBJ1-1, the V gene TRBV5-4, with 7 nucleotides matching TRBD1. The specimen sequenced was PBMCs. CDR3 loop: CASSAGQNFEAFF. CDR3 nucleotides: TGTGCCAGCAGCGCGGGACAGAACTTTGAAGCTTTCTTT.